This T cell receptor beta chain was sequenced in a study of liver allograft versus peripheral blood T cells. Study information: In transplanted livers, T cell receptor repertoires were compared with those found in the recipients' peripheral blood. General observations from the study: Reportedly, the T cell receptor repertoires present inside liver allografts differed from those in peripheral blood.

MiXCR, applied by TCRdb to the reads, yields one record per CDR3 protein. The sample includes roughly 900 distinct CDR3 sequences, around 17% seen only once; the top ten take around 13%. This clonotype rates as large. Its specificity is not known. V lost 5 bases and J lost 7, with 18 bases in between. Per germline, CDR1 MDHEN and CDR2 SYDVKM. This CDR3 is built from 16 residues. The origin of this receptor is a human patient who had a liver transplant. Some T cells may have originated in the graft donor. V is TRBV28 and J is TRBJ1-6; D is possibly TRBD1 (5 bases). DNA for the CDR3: TGTGCCAGCAGTCTACCTACCGGGACGGAAAATTCACCCCTCCACTTT. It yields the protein CASSLPTGTENSPLHF.